The present T cell receptor beta chain was sequenced within a study of blood T cell repertoires in COVID-19. Study details: Italy, Spain and the United States were the sources of the convalescent and acute COVID-19 samples.

No more than 2 weeks before study entry, exposed participants had met a case of COVID-19. Original handling: Amplification of reference gene primers provided the estimated nucleated cell counts. Using immunoSEQ multiplex PCR, the repertoire was profiled, and TCRdb retains in-frame clones only, with some absent. V and J calls and clone size are given by that table; D and trimming were obtained from the DNA. The sample records roughly 400,000 clones, about 88% being singletons. Per the germline V gene, CDR1 is KGHDR and CDR2 is SFDVKD. The CDR3 has 14 residues. Trimming took 12 bases from V and 2 from J; bases not matched to a gene: 6.

The chain carries TRBV24-1 and TRBJ2-3; 11 nucleotides agree with TRBD2. This TCR was sampled from a woman aged 18-29 years who had been exposed to COVID-19. Sequenced sample: PBMCs or T cells enriched from blood (not recorded which). CDR3 nucleotide sequence: TGTGCCGCCATGACTAGCGGGACCACAGATACGCAGTATTTT. This sequence encodes CAAMTSGTTDTQYF.